These 11 T cell receptor beta chains originate from one sample sequenced in a study of blood T cell repertoires in COVID-19. Only in-frame clones appear in the TCRdb table, and some are missing; sequencing was by immunoSEQ multiplex PCR. Found here are under 300,000 clones, approximately 81% of them singletons; the top ten hold 2.5% to 3%. Material for sequencing was peripheral blood. Receptor source: a woman in her fifties or sixties with active or convalescent COVID-19.

The sample holds many counts of this clone. The chain uses TRBV24-1 and TRBJ1-2; D not resolved. V was cut by 7 bases and J by 2 bases, with 10 bases left in between. The CDR3 is made up of 13 amino acids. CDR1 KGHDR and CDR2 SFDVKD come from the germline V gene. The CDR3 DNA is TGTGCCACCAGCAGAGGAGACAACTATGGCTACACCTTC. Protein sequence: CATSRGDNYGYTF.

The V call is TRBV7-2, the J call TRBJ1-6; 9 bases are a match to TRBD1. The CDR3 loop spans 17 amino acids. The V gene end was trimmed by 0 bases and the J gene end by 10 bases; junction bases not matched to a gene: 10. Germline V gene lookup returns CDR1 SGHTA and CDR2 FQGNSA. The CDR3 is CASSLARRTGARSPLHF. CDR3 nucleotides: TGTGCCAGCAGCTTAGCTCGGAGGACAGGGGCTAGGTCACCCCTCCACTTT.

The chain couples TRBV6-1 to TRBJ2-7, with D uncertain. V lost 1 base and J lost 3, with 7 bases in between. The CDR3 sequence is 13 residues long. The germline gives CDR1 MNHNS, CDR2 SASEGT. In DNA, the CDR3 is TGTGCCAGCAGTGAAGGCCACTTCTACGAGCAGTACTTC. Residues: CASSEGHFYEQYF.

This clone was seen a single time. The genes are TRBV7-9 and TRBJ2-3; perhaps TRBD2 as D (5 bases). CDR1 is SEHNR and CDR2 is FQNEAQ in the germline V gene (reference sequence). CDR3 length: 11 amino acids. Trimming removed 5 bases at V and 8 bases at J, with 8 bases between. The CDR3 sequence is CASSERGTQYF. The CDR3 DNA reads TGTGCCAGCAGCGAACGGGGTACGCAGTATTTT.

V and J are TRBV6-5 and TRBJ2-5; TRBD1 might be the D (6 bases). Trimming took 8 bases from V and 4 from J, leaving 8 bases between them. Germline CDR1 MNHEY, CDR2 SVGAGI. This CDR3 is 11 amino acids long. CDR3 nucleotide sequence: TGTGCCAGCTCCAGGGGAGAGACCCAGTACTTC. This encodes CASSRGETQYF.

The chain combines TRBV2 with TRBJ2-7, with 8 bases matching TRBD2. The CDR3 has 15 residues. In germline, CDR1 is SNHLY, CDR2 FYNNEI. Trimming at V came to 6 bases and at J to 0 bases, leaving 7 bases not matched to a gene. The CDR3 here is CASRRLAPSSYEQYF. The DNA of the CDR3 is TGTGCCAGCAGGAGACTAGCGCCGAGCTCCTACGAGCAGTACTTC.

The CDR3 bases are TGTGCCAGCAGCCAGAATATCCCGGGACAGGGGACCTTCTATGGCTACACCTTC. Its translation is CASSQNIPGQGTFYGYTF. The chain carries TRBV11-2 and TRBJ1-2, with 10 bases aligning to TRBD1. The J segment lost 4 bases and the V segment lost 5 bases, leaving 16 bases of the junction unmatched. The germline V gene has CDR1 SGHAT and CDR2 FQNNGV. This CDR3 comprises 18 residues.

The rearrangement joins TRBV28 to TRBJ1-2; a weak D match, TRBD1 (5 bases). The germline V gene encodes CDR1 MDHEN and CDR2 SYDVKM. The CDR3 runs 17 residues. V was shortened by 4 bases and J by 5 bases, with 23 bases between the two germline ends. The CDR3 DNA reads as TGTGCCAGCAGTTCCCATCAGGGTTTGGGCTCGCGGTATGGCTACACCTTC. Translating gives CASSSHQGLGSRYGYTF.

In its sample, this clone was seen once. The J gene is TRBJ1-2, the V gene TRBV10-1; D not resolved. The CDR3 extends over 12 amino acids. The V end was cut by 8 bases, the J end by 1 base, with 8 bases between. In germline, CDR1 is WNHNN, CDR2 SYGVQD (reference sequence). The CDR3 DNA follows: TGCGCCAGCTCCGTACATAACTATGGCTACACCTTC. It yields the protein CASSVHNYGYTF.

This rearrangement joins TRBV6-5 to TRBJ1-4; 9 bases match TRBD1. V shed 6 bases, J shed 7 bases, and the junction held 9 bases outside the gene matches. Germline V gene sequence: CDR1 MNHEY, CDR2 SVGAGI. CDR3 length equals 15 residues. Here the CDR3 reads CASRVLDRGSEKLFF. In DNA form, the CDR3 reads TGTGCCAGCAGGGTCTTAGACAGGGGGAGTGAAAAACTGTTTTTT.

This chain joins TRBV6-2 or TRBV6-3 and TRBJ2-7; the D is unclear. The V gene's germline CDR1 is MNHEY and CDR2 SVGEGT. Deletions cut 7 bases from V and 2 bases from J, with 15 bases between. The CDR3 is 14 amino acids. This CDR3 reads CASTPGRSPYEQYF. The CDR3 DNA follows: TGTGCCAGCACCCCGGGCAGAAGCCCCTACGAGCAGTACTTC.